The 2 T cell receptor beta chains below all came from one sample that was sequenced in a study of T cell repertoires in cytomegalovirus infection. Each CDR3 protein gets one entry after TCRdb re-called the reads with MiXCR. Found here are about 220,000 distinct CDR3 sequences, about 39% of them singletons; the top ten hold 59%. The antigens for these receptors are not known. Material: CD8+ T cells from cultured PBMCs, obtained from culture after CMV antigen stimulation. Receptor source: a human donor in good health (CMV status not recorded). Some clones in this sample may be carry-over from other donors' samples.

V gene TRBV27 combines with J gene TRBJ1-5; D is undetermined. The germline CDR1 and CDR2 sequences are MNHEY and SMNVEV (reference sequence). Trimming took off 5 bases at V and 3 bases at J, with 5 bases between the two ends. CDR3 length equals 12 residues. CDR3 sequence reads: CASSENNQPQHF. The CDR3 region has the DNA TGTGCCAGCAGTGAGAACAATCAGCCCCAGCATTTT.

This clonotype was detected many times. V is TRBV7-8 and J is TRBJ1-5; 9 nucleotides match TRBD1. The ends lost 4 bases at V and 0 bases at J; junction bases unmatched: 4. This CDR3 contains 16 residues. CDR1 SGHVS and CDR2 FQNEAQ come from the germline V gene. For the CDR3, the DNA is TGTGCCAGCAGCTCTGCGGGACAGGGTAGCAATCAGCCCCAGCATTTT. Translating it yields CASSSAGQGSNQPQHF. The full variable domain, its missing parts supplied by reference TRBV7-8 and TRBJ1-5, is GAGVSQSPRYKVAKRGQDVALRCDPISGHVSLFWYQQALGQGPEFLTYFQNEAQLDKSGLPSDRFFAERPEGSVSTLKIQRTQQEDSAVYLCASSSAGQGSNQPQHFGDGTRLSIL.